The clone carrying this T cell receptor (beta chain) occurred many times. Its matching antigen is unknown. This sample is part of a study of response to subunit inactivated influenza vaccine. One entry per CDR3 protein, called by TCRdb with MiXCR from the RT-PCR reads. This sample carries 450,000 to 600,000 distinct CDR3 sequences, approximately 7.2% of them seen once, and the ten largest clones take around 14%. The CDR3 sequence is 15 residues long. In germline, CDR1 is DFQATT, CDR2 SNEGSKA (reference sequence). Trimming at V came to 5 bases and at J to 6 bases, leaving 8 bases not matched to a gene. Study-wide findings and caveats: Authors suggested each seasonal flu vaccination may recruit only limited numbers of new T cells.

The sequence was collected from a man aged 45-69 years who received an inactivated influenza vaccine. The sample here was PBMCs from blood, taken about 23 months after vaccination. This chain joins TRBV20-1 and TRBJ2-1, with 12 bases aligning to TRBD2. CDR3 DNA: TGCAGTGCTTCACCGACTAGCGGGGGACTCAATGAGCAGTTCTTC. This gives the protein CSASPTSGGLNEQFF.